This TCR beta chain was captured by sequencing in a study of cytomegalovirus exposure and HLA in healthy donors. On the study more broadly: A prior study identified over 100 million unique TCR beta sequences from around 180 million T cells. Caucasian-associated ancestry cluster membership applied to just over 80% of nearly 400 genotyped donors. Whole-study results and caveats: The authors considered a cluster of highly shared sequence variants likely to be a sequencing artifact.

A multiplex PCR was run with 60 Vbeta primers and 13 Jbeta primers. Repertoires were generated with immunoSEQ multiplex PCR, while TCRdb's copy carries only in-frame clones and drops some. Among more than 100,000 clones listed, approximately 80% were seen once. This CDR3 contains 13 residues. V dropped 2 bases and J dropped 5 bases, with 6 bases sitting between them. Germline-derived CDR1 and CDR2 are MNHNY and SVGAGI (reference sequence). Healthy bone marrow donors made up the donors. With regard to this clone: The antigen remains unidentified.

This clonotype was sampled from a woman aged 40 to 55 in good health and CMV-seropositive. V usage is TRBV6-6 and J usage is TRBJ2-2; D gene unclear. The sample taken for sequencing was PBMCs. Here the CDR3 DNA reads TGTGCCAGCAGTTACGCTACTACCGGGGAGCTGTTTTTT. Amino acids: CASSYATTGELFF.